This TCR beta chain was found in a study of long-term antiretroviral therapy in people with HIV (dated by TCRdb to between 2021 and 2022). In terms of the full investigation: The earliest samples were collected about a decade before the 2015 WHO recommendation for immediate ART, when ART was typically delayed until CD4 counts fell. A total of roughly 200 cryopreserved PBMC samples were contributed to the cohort by 30 adults with confirmed HIV infection, with samples collected serially over a mean of roughly six years (range 1-12). Of the approximately 32 participants with HIV, about twelve were female. A retrospective serial study tested whether changes in peripheral blood TRB repertoire composition and diversity were associated with ART initiation and durable HIV suppression. Test extractions of a monoclonal T-cell line alongside 30 or so polyclonal samples showed no cross-contamination during QIAcube processing.

The immunoSEQ hsTCRB v3.0 assay was used at survey level resolution to sequence the TRB variable region. TRB sequencing targeted a depth of roughly 40,000-55,000 T-cell genomes per sample. An Illumina MiSeq with a v3 150-cycle kit was used to sequence the pooled TRB libraries. The published analysis was carried out like this. Analysis of repertoires was carried out in R inside a reproducible Nextflow workflow spanning QC, data transformation and analysis. LymphoSeq2, an R package for AIRR-Seq data exploration, was used to implement custom analyses. Several samples that produced fewer than 5000 total TRB sequences were removed, so 150 to 200 HIV repertoires were analyzed. Among the 200 or so HIV repertoires that were kept, some 60 were collected before ART initiation and about 130 were collected after ART initiation. Each repertoire was downsampled to 5000 TRB nucleotide sequences, and summary statistics were averaged across 100 downsampling iterations. Only TRB sequences with CDR3 regions of at least seven amino acids were retained for analysis. Diversity was assessed using a clonality score derived from Shannon entropy and using the Gini coefficient. Repertoire networks linked the top 5000 CDR3 amino acid sequences whenever two sequences differed by an edit distance of one. GLIPH2 predicted antigen specificity groups and MHC restriction for TRB CDR3 amino acid sequences. Known CMV, EBV, HIV or tissue antigen associations were flagged by matching CDR3 amino acid sequences against VDJdb and McPAS-TCR. Pre-ART, post-ART and control groups were compared with Wilcoxon signed-rank tests and Holm-Bonferroni correction. TCRdb carries this immuneACCESS record with in-frame sequences only. Its versions omit some clonotypes, under half of them owing to an unresolved V gene in the studies checked, with the rest unexplained. V, J and clone size are taken as reported in that table, and D and trimming were inferred from the DNA itself. The sample table contains about 27,000 clones; only one count was recorded for approximately 78% of them. Approximately 9.5% of the sample is taken by the ten largest.

Ends trimmed: V by 6 bases, J by 0 bases; bases unmatched to a gene: 11. The cysteine opens and the phenylalanine closes a CDR3 of 16 amino acids. The only DNA kept is the CDR3, 48 bases in frame from the first base. CDR1 SGDLS and CDR2 YYNGEE are derived from the germline V gene. Beyond this particular receptor, the publication reports: Because cell numbers in pre-ART samples were limited, unsorted PBMC were profiled instead of sorted CD4+ and CD8+ T cells. CDR3 length ranges in HIV repertoires were narrower than in controls, and network structure suggested an antigen-experienced repertoire with only a slight naive shift after ART. Inferences about post-ART repertoire changes are limited because no data were available on ART adherence, viral resistance or therapy changes. Starting ART was linked to a significant rise in TRB diversity, yet even after long-term ART the diversity remained significantly lower than in transplant donor controls. Limited PBMC availability meant only the TCR beta chain was sequenced, without alpha chain pairing. Expanded TRB clones identified before ART initiation dominated the repertoire across all time points, though the dominance fluctuated and decreased in many PLHIV after ART. The samples span the years 2004 to 2017, and the ART regimens used may be less effective than current regimens.

Worth noting for this clone: Its antigen specificity is not known. Nothing much larger sits one base from this clone, and base qualities are not available.

Inclusion was restricted to participants for whom at least one PBMC sample before ART initiation and at least two post-ART samples were available. Every participant with HIV received treatment in the United States of America. Cryopreserved samples of about 1-10 million PBMC were thawed and washed before DNA extraction. At the time of the earliest PBMC sample, participants with HIV were aged between about 23 and 54 years. PBMC samples were contributed by each participant from 1-4 timepoints before ART initiation and 2-8 timepoints after ART initiation, with a median of 7 samples. Serial HIV viral load, CD4+ T-cell count, ART history and demographic data were obtained for every participant. A Qiagen kit on a QIAcube was used to extract genomic DNA from unsorted PBMC, with samples processed in batches of 12.

The chain is made from TRBV9 and TRBJ1-2, and 7 junctional nucleotides match TRBD1. Sequenced material: unsorted PBMCs, taken 3 years after starting antiretroviral therapy. The receptor comes from a man in his forties with HIV. Here the CDR3 is given as CASTQPPGQPNYGYTF. The DNA sequence is TGTGCCAGCACCCAACCTCCGGGACAGCCTAACTATGGCTACACCTTC.